This T cell receptor (beta chain) derives from a study of graft-versus-host responses after intestinal transplantation. Study background: All recipients got anti-thymocyte globulin induction, then tacrolimus and steroids for 2 to 4 years. Findings of the study overall: Early post-transplant HvG declines showed an association with peak circulating GvH clone levels. Recipient marrow held GvH clones, some first seen in ileum or blood.

Germline loops: CDR1 MRHNA, CDR2 SNTAGT. The V end was cut by 8 bases, the J end by 6 bases, with 14 bases between. This CDR3 is 13 amino acids long. Only in-frame clones appear in the TCRdb table, and some are missing; sequencing was by immunoSEQ multiplex PCR. This sample has some 150,000 clones, with around 90% found just once. Note on this clone: The target antigen is unknown.

J is TRBJ2-1 and V is TRBV6-4; the D gene is possibly TRBD2 (6 bases). This clonotype was obtained from a human donor who received an intestinal transplant. This specimen was unstimulated CD4+ T cells sorted from spleen or lymph node cells, taken before intestinal transplant. CDR3 protein: CASSGTALNEQFF. The CDR3 DNA sequence: TGTGCCAGCTCTGGGACTGCCCTCAATGAGCAGTTCTTC.